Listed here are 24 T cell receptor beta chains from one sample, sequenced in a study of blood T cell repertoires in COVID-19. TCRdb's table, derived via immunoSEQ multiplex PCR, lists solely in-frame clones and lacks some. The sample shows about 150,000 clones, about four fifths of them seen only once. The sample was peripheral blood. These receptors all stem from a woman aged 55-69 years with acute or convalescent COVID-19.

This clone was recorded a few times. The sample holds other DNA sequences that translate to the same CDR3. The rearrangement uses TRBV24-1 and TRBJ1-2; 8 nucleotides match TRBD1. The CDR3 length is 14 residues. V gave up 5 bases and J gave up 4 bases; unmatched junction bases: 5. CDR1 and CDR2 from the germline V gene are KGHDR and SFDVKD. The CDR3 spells CATSARQGSYGYTF. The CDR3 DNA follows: TGTGCCACCAGTGCAAGACAGGGGAGCTATGGCTACACCTTC.

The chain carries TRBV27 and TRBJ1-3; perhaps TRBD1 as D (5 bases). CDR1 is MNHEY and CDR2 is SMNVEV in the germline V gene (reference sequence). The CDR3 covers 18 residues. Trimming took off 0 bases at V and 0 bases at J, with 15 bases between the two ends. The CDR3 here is CASSLSFSGPRSGNTIYF. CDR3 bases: TGTGCCAGCAGTTTATCATTCTCAGGGCCCCGCTCTGGAAACACCATATATTTT.

For the CDR3, the DNA is TGTGCCAGCAGTTACAACCGGGGTGCCTATGGCTACACCTTC. This translates into CASSYNRGAYGYTF. The V gene is TRBV6-5, the J gene TRBJ1-2; D gene ambiguous. Trimming took off 2 bases at V and 4 bases at J, with 11 bases between the two ends. The germline CDR1 and CDR2 sequences are MNHEY and SVGAGI. The CDR3 covers 14 residues.

The CDR3 sequence: CASSRGDREISGAFF. CDR3 DNA: TGTGCCAGCAGTCGAGGGGACAGGGAGATCTCGGGAGCTTTCTTT. The J gene is TRBJ1-1, the V gene TRBV27, with 9 bases that match TRBD1. Germline assignment: CDR1 MNHEY and CDR2 SMNVEV (reference sequence). The CDR3 length is 15 residues. V shed 5 bases, J shed 10 bases, and the junction held 14 bases outside the gene matches.

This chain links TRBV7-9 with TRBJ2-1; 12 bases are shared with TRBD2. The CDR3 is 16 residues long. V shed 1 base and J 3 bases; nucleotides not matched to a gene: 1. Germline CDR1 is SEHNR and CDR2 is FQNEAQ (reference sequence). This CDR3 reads CASSLGLAGVYNEQFF. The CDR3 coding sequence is TGTGCCAGCAGCTTAGGACTAGCGGGAGTCTACAATGAGCAGTTCTTC.

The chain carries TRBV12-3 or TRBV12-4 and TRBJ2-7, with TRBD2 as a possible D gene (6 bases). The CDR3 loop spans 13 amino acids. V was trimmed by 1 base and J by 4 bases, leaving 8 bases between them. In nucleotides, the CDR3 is TGTGCCAGCAGTTTAGAGGCGGGATACGAGCAGTACTTC. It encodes CASSLEAGYEQYF.

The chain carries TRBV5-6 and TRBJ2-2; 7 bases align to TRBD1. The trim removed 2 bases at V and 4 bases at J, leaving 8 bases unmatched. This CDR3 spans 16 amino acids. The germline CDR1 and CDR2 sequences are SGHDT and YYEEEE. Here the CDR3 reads CASSFDRALTTGELFF. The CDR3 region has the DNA TGTGCCAGCAGCTTCGACAGGGCGTTGACCACCGGGGAGCTGTTTTTT.

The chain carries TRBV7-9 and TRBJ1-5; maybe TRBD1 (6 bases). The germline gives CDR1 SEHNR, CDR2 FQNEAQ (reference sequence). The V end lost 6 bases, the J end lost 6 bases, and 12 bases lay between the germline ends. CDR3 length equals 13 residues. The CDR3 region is CASRATGFQPQHF. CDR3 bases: TGTGCCAGCAGGGCTACAGGGTTTCAGCCCCAGCATTTT.

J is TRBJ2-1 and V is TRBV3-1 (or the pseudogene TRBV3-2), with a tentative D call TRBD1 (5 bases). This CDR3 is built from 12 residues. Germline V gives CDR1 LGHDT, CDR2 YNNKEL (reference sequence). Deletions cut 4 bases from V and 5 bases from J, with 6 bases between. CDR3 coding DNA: TGTGCCAGCAGCCGACAGAACAATGAGCAGTTCTTC. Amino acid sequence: CASSRQNNEQFF.

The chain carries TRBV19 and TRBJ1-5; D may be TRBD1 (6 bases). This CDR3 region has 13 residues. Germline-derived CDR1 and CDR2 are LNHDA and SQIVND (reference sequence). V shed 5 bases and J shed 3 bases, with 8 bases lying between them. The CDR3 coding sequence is TGTGCCAGTAGTTGGGACAACAATCAGCCCCAGCATTTT. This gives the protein CASSWDNNQPQHF.

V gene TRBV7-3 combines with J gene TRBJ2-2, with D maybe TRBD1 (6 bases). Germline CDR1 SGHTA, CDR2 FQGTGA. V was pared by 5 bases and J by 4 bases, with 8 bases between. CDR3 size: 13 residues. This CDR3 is CASSRQATGELFF. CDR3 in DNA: TGTGCCAGCAGCCGACAGGCCACCGGGGAGCTGTTTTTT.

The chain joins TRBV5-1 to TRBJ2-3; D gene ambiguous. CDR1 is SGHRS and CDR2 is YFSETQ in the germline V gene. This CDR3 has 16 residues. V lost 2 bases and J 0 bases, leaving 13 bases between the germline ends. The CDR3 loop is CASSFVLLASTDTQYF. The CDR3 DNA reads TGCGCCAGCAGCTTTGTACTCCTTGCTAGCACAGATACGCAGTATTTT.

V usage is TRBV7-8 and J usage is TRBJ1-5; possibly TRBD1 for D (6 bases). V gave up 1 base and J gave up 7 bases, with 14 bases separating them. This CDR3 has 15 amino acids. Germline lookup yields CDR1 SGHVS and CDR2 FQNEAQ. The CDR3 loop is CASSLGRGGGQPQHF. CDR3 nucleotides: TGTGCCAGCAGCTTAGGACGGGGAGGGGGACAGCCCCAGCATTTT. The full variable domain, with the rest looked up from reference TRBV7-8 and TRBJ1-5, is GAGVSQSPRYKVAKRGQDVALRCDPISGHVSLFWYQQALGQGPEFLTYFQNEAQLDKSGLPSDRFFAERPEGSVSTLKIQRTQQEDSAVYLCASSLGRGGGQPQHFGDGTRLSIL.

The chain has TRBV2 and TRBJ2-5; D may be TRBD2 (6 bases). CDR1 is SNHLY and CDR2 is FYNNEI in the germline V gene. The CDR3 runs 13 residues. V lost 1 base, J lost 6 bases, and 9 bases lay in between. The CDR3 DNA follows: TGTGCCAGCAGTGAAGGGGGGAGGCAGACCCAGTACTTC. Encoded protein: CASSEGGRQTQYF.

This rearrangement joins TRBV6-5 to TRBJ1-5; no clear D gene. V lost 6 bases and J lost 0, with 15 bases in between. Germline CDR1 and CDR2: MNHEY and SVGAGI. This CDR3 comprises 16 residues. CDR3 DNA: TGTGCCAGCAGATACACGGCGGCCGCTAGCAATCAGCCCCAGCATTTT. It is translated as CASRYTAAASNQPQHF.

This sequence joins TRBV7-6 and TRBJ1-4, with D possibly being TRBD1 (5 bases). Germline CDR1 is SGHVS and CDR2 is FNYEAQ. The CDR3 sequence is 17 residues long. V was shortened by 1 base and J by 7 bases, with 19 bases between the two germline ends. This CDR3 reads CASSLGLAAGLGEKLFF. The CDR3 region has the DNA TGTGCCAGCAGCTTAGGATTGGCGGCAGGGTTAGGTGAAAAACTGTTTTTT.

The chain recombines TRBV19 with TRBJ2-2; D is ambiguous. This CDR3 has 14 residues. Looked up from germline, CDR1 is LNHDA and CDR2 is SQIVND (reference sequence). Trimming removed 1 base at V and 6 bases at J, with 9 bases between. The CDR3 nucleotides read TGTGCCAGTAGTATAGGGCTCCCCGCCGGGGAGCTGTTTTTT. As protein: CASSIGLPAGELFF.

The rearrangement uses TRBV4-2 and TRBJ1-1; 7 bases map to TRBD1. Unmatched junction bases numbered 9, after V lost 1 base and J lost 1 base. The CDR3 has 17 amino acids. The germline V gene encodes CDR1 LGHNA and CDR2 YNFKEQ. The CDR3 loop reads CASSQVYRGSENTEAFF. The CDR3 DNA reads TGTGCCAGCAGCCAAGTTTACAGGGGTTCGGAGAACACTGAAGCTTTCTTT.

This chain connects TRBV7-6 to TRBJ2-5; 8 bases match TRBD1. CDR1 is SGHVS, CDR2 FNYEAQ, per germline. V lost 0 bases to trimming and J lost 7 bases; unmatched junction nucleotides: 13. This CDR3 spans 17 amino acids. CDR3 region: CASSLAVGAKQGATQYF. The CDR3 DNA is TGTGCCAGCAGCTTAGCCGTCGGAGCGAAGCAGGGGGCGACCCAGTACTTC.

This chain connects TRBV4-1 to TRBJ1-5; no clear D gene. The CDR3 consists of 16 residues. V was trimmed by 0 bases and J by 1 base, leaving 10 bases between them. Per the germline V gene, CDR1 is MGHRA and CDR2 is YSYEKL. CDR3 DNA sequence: TGCGCCAGCAGCCAAGAAGGGAGCAGAAGCAATCAGCCCCAGCATTTT. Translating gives CASSQEGSRSNQPQHF.

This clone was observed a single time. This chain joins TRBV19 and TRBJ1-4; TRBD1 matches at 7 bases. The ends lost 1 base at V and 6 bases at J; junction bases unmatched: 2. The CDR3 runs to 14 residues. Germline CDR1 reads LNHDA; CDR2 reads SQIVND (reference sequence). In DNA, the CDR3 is TGTGCCAGTAGTATAGCCGGGACAGATGAAAAACTGTTTTTT. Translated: CASSIAGTDEKLFF.

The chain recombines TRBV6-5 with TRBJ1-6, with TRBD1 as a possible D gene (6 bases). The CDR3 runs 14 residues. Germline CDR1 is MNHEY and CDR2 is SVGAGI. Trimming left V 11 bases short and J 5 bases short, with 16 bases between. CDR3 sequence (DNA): TGTGCCGGGCGCCGGGACACTAATAATTCACCCCTCCACTTT. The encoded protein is CAGRRDTNNSPLHF.

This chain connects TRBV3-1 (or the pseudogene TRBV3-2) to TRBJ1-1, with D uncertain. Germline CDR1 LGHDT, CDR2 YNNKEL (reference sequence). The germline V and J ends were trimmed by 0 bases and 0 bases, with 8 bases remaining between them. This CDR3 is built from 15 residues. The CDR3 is CASSQDISLNTEAFF. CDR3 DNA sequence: TGTGCCAGCAGCCAAGATATTAGCTTGAACACTGAAGCTTTCTTT.

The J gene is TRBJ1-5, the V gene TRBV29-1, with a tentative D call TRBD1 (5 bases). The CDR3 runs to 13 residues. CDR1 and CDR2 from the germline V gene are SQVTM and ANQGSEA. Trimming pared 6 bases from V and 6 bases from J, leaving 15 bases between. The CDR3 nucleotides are TGCAGCGTGGAACCGGGACTAGGTCAGCCCCAGCATTTT. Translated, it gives CSVEPGLGQPQHF.